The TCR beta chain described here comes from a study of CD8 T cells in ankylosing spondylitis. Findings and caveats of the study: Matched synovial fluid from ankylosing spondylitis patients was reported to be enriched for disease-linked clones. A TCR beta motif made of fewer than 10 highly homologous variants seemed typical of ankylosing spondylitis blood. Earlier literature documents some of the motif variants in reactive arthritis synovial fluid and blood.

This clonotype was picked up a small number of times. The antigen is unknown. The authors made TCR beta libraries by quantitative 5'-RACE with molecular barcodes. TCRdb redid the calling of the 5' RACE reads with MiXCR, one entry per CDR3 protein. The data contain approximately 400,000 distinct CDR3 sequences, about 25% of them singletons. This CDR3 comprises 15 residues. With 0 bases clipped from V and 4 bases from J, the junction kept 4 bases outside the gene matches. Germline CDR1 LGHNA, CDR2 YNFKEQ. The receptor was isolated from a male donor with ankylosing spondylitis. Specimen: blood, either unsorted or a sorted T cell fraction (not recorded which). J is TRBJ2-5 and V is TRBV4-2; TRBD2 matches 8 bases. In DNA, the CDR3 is TGTGCCAGCAGCCAAGACGGGAGGGGAGGAGAGACCCAGTACTTC. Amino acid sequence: CASSQDGRGGETQYF.